This entry lists 28 T cell receptor beta chains sequenced from one sample in a study of blood T cell repertoires in COVID-19. Measured with immunoSEQ multiplex PCR; TCRdb has only the in-frame clones, and not every one. The sample lists 300,000 to 350,000 clones, around four fifths seen once, with almost 3% in the top ten. Sequenced material: peripheral blood. These receptors were obtained from a man aged 30 to 45 with active or convalescent COVID-19.

The CDR3 spells CASSQGGGRNNQPQHF. CDR3 nucleotide sequence: TGTGCCAGCAGCCAAGGGGGGGGGCGGAACAATCAGCCCCAGCATTTT. The chain employs TRBV4-2 and TRBJ1-5; maybe TRBD1 (6 bases). The CDR3 covers 16 residues. Trimming left V 1 base short and J 3 bases short, with 13 bases between. The germline V gene encodes CDR1 LGHNA and CDR2 YNFKEQ.

This clone showed up just once. CDR3 DNA: TGTGCCAGCAGGGGCCCTAGCTATGGGACCCAGTACTTC. This gives the protein CASRGPSYGTQYF. The chain recombines TRBV14 with TRBJ2-5; the D gene is possibly TRBD2 (5 bases). Trimming took 6 bases from V and 7 from J, leaving 15 bases between them. Germline CDR1 reads SGHDN; CDR2 reads FVKESK. CDR3 length equals 13 residues.

The chain uses TRBV6-5 and TRBJ1-4, with 10 nucleotides matching TRBD1. CDR1 and CDR2 (germline): MNHEY, SVGAGI. V was clipped by 5 bases and J by 4 bases; unmatched bases: 4. The CDR3 runs 15 residues. Here the CDR3 DNA reads TGTGCCAGCAGTCTTGGACAGGGGGGTAATGAAAAACTGTTTTTT. Translation gives CASSLGQGGNEKLFF.

This clone was seen only once. The CDR3 bases are TGTGCCACCAGTGATGACAGGGGCGCCGAAGCTTTCTTT. It is translated as CATSDDRGAEAFF. The gene calls are TRBV24-1 and TRBJ1-1, with TRBD1 identical over 8 bases. The CDR3 runs 13 residues. The V segment lost 3 bases and the J segment 8 bases; nucleotides outside the gene matches: 4. Germline CDR1 KGHDR, CDR2 SFDVKD.

The chain joins TRBV10-3 to TRBJ2-2, with D possibly matching TRBD1 (5 bases). Trimming shortened V by 8 bases and J by 4 bases, and 17 bases separated the two germline ends. Germline V CDR1 and CDR2: ENHRY, SYGVKD. The CDR3 has 15 residues. CDR3 nucleotide sequence: TGTGCCATCTTCTCGTCCCAGGGTATCACCGGGGAGCTGTTTTTT. This codes for CAIFSSQGITGELFF.

V is TRBV5-1 and J is TRBJ1-4, with 9 bases matching TRBD1. Germline values: CDR1 SGHRS, CDR2 YFSETQ. The trim removed 0 bases at V and 7 bases at J, leaving 4 bases unmatched. The CDR3 length is 15 residues. The CDR3 is CASSLAGQGPEKLFF. CDR3 sequence (DNA): TGCGCCAGCAGCTTGGCGGGACAGGGCCCTGAAAAACTGTTTTTT.

This clone has only one observation. The V call is TRBV7-2, the J call TRBJ2-7; no clear D. CDR1 and CDR2 (germline): SGHTA, FQGNSA. This CDR3 comprises 15 residues. V was trimmed by 0 bases and J by 4 bases, leaving 13 bases between them. The CDR3 here is CASSLASPEAYEQYF. CDR3 DNA sequence: TGTGCCAGCAGCTTAGCGAGCCCCGAGGCGTACGAGCAGTACTTC.

The chain uses TRBV11-2 and TRBJ2-5; the D gene is possibly TRBD1 (6 bases). Trimming left V 5 bases short and J 9 bases short, with 19 bases between. This CDR3 is built from 14 residues. Germline V gene lookup returns CDR1 SGHAT and CDR2 FQNNGV. The CDR3 is CASSRSGQSIPQYF. The CDR3 DNA reads as TGTGCCAGCAGCCGGTCCGGACAGTCCATTCCCCAGTACTTC.

The sample holds one count of this clone. The J gene is TRBJ2-7, the V gene TRBV28; 8 bases map to TRBD1. Germline CDR1 is MDHEN and CDR2 is SYDVKM. The CDR3 is 15 residues long. V shed 6 bases and J 3 bases; nucleotides not matched to a gene: 10. CDR3 in amino acids: CASSLPGQVLYEQYF. For the CDR3, the DNA is TGTGCCAGCAGCCTCCCGGGACAGGTCCTCTACGAGCAGTACTTC.

V usage is TRBV10-3 and J usage is TRBJ1-1; tentatively, D is TRBD1 (5 bases). The germline gives CDR1 ENHRY, CDR2 SYGVKD. V lost 8 bases, J lost 2 bases, and 9 bases lay in between. This CDR3 comprises 12 residues. The CDR3 nucleotides are TGTGCCATCGGACAAACAAACACTGAAGCTTTCTTT. Protein: CAIGQTNTEAFF.

The chain combines TRBV18 with TRBJ2-3; perhaps TRBD2 as D (6 bases). Germline V gene data show CDR1 as KGHSH and CDR2 as LQKENI. The CDR3 totals 16 residues. The V end was cut by 3 bases, the J end by 1 base, with 14 bases between. CDR3 nucleotides: TGTGCCAGCTCACCGTCCCGGGGGTCGGGCACAGATACGCAGTATTTT. This codes for CASSPSRGSGTDTQYF. Looking up the rest from reference TRBV18 and TRBJ2-3 gives the full variable domain: NAGVMQNPRHLVRRRGQEARLRCSPMKGHSHVYWYRQLPEEGLKFMVYLQKENIIDESGMPKERFSAEFPKEGPSILRIQQVVRGDSAAYFCASSPSRGSGTDTQYFGPGTRLTVL.

The sample holds a few counts of this clone. The chain's CDR3 is CASRLSRGGQETQYF. The CDR3 nucleotides are TGTGCCAGCAGGCTTAGTAGGGGGGGCCAAGAGACCCAGTACTTC. The chain recombines TRBV7-9 with TRBJ2-5, with D tentatively TRBD2 (7 bases). Germline-derived CDR1 and CDR2 are SEHNR and FQNEAQ (reference sequence). V lost 6 bases to trimming and J lost 1 base, with 15 bases between them. This CDR3 contains 15 residues.

The V and J genes are TRBV6-5 and TRBJ2-7; possible D gene TRBD2, 6 bases. The CDR3 runs 15 residues. V dropped 2 bases and J dropped 0 bases, with 11 bases sitting between them. Germline V gene lookup returns CDR1 MNHEY and CDR2 SVGAGI. CDR3 sequence reads: CASSYRRVASYEQYF. The CDR3 DNA sequence: TGTGCCAGCAGTTACCGGAGGGTAGCCTCCTACGAGCAGTACTTC.

V gene TRBV28 combines with J gene TRBJ2-7; tentative D call: TRBD2 (7 bases). This CDR3 comprises 16 residues. The germline V and J ends were trimmed by 6 bases and 3 bases, with 21 bases remaining between them. Germline V lookup: CDR1 MDHEN, CDR2 SYDVKM. The CDR3 DNA sequence: TGTGCCAGCAGCCGTCTCCGGAGGGGGGGCCTCTACGAGCAGTACTTC. It translates to CASSRLRRGGLYEQYF.

The chain employs TRBV28 and TRBJ1-2; 7 bases are shared with TRBD1. This CDR3 comprises 12 residues. The V and J ends lost 6 bases and 8 bases, in that order; junction bases with no gene match: 6. CDR1 is MDHEN, CDR2 SYDVKM, per germline. This chain's CDR3 is CASSPTGVGYTF. As DNA, the CDR3 is TGTGCCAGCAGCCCTACAGGGGTCGGCTACACCTTC.

This rearrangement joins TRBV2 to TRBJ1-6; D not resolved. The CDR3 has 12 residues. Germline V gives CDR1 SNHLY, CDR2 FYNNEI. Trimming stripped 7 bases from V and 6 bases from J, with 7 bases between. The CDR3 reads CASNEANSPLHF. The CDR3 nucleotides are TGTGCCAGCAATGAGGCTAATTCACCCCTCCACTTT.

CDR3 sequence: CASVDRANTEAFF. DNA for the CDR3: TGTGCCAGCGTCGACAGGGCGAACACTGAAGCTTTCTTT. This sequence joins TRBV27 and TRBJ1-1; TRBD1 agrees at 7 bases. This CDR3 has 13 residues. The junction had 4 bases not matched to a gene; V was cut back by 8 bases and J by 1 base. Germline V gives CDR1 MNHEY, CDR2 SMNVEV (reference sequence).

The chain joins TRBV30 to TRBJ1-1; unclear D gene. The CDR3 runs 13 residues. The V end was cut by 2 bases, the J end by 4 bases, with 11 bases between. Germline V gene lookup returns CDR1 GTSNPN and CDR2 SVGIG (reference sequence). In nucleotides, the CDR3 is TGTGCCTGGAGTTACCAGTGGGCCACTGAAGCTTTCTTT. As protein: CAWSYQWATEAFF.

The CDR3 loop is CASTAWGDEQYF. In DNA form, the CDR3 reads TGTGCCAGCACGGCCTGGGGGGACGAGCAGTACTTC. V gene TRBV2 combines with J gene TRBJ2-7; possible D gene TRBD2, 6 bases. Per the germline V gene, CDR1 is SNHLY and CDR2 is FYNNEI. The CDR3 extends over 12 amino acids. V was cut by 7 bases and J by 5 bases, with 12 bases left in between.

This chain connects TRBV19 to TRBJ2-7; D remains ambiguous. Germline V gives CDR1 LNHDA, CDR2 SQIVND (reference sequence). The V end was cut by 0 bases, the J end by 0 bases, with 3 bases between. The CDR3 totals 13 residues. The CDR3, as DNA: TGTGCCAGTAGTATAGACAGCTCCTACGAGCAGTACTTC. Its translation is CASSIDSSYEQYF.

The rearrangement joins TRBV18 to TRBJ1-5; tentatively, D is TRBD1 (5 bases). The germline gives CDR1 KGHSH, CDR2 LQKENI. V lost 2 bases, J lost 2 bases, and 7 bases lay in between. The CDR3 totals 14 residues. The CDR3 nucleotides read TGTGCCAGCTCACCATCACAGGGCAATCAGCCCCAGCATTTT. This translates into CASSPSQGNQPQHF.

V usage is TRBV5-8 and J usage is TRBJ2-3; 7 nucleotides match TRBD2. V lost 3 bases and J lost 2; bases outside the gene matches: 6. The CDR3 covers 15 residues. Germline CDR1 and CDR2: SGHTS and YDEGEE. CDR3 nucleotide sequence: TGTGCCAGCAGCTCCCTTGAGCGGGACACAGATACGCAGTATTTT. It yields the protein CASSSLERDTDTQYF.

DNA of the CDR3: TGTGCCAGCTTTTTAGACAGAAACACTGAAGCTTTCTTT. Translated, it gives CASFLDRNTEAFF. The chain recombines TRBV18 with TRBJ1-1; D possibly corresponds to TRBD1 (5 bases). This CDR3 region has 13 residues. Trimming shortened V by 7 bases and J by 2 bases, and 11 bases separated the two germline ends. Germline V gene sequence: CDR1 KGHSH, CDR2 LQKENI. The full variable domain, rest sourced from reference TRBV18 and TRBJ1-1, is NAGVMQNPRHLVRRRGQEARLRCSPMKGHSHVYWYRQLPEEGLKFMVYLQKENIIDESGMPKERFSAEFPKEGPSILRIQQVVRGDSAAYFCASFLDRNTEAFFGQGTRLTVV.

The chain recombines TRBV27 with TRBJ1-1; a possible D gene is TRBD1 (5 bases). The CDR3 has 19 residues. The V gene's germline CDR1 is MNHEY and CDR2 SMNVEV (reference sequence). V was pared by 5 bases and J by 0 bases, with 25 bases between. The CDR3 DNA follows: TGTGCCAGCAGTCCACACCGGGGAGGGGACTGGGGGATGAACACTGAAGCTTTCTTT. The encoded protein is CASSPHRGGDWGMNTEAFF.

V and J are TRBV5-1 and TRBJ2-7; 10 bases line up with TRBD1. CDR3 length: 15 residues. CDR1 and CDR2 from the germline V gene are SGHRS and YFSETQ. The ends lost 3 bases at V and 4 bases at J; junction bases unmatched: 7. The CDR3, as DNA: TGCGCCAGCAGCTCTTCGACAGGGGGCAGGTACGAGCAGTACTTC. It translates to CASSSSTGGRYEQYF.

V is TRBV6-5 and J is TRBJ1-2; tentatively, D is TRBD1 (5 bases). Germline V gene data show CDR1 as MNHEY and CDR2 as SVGAGI. Between the trimmed V and J ends, which lost 6 bases and 5 bases, there was a span of 10 bases. CDR3 length equals 12 residues. The CDR3 is CASRPPGYGYTF. The CDR3 nucleotides read TGTGCCAGCAGGCCGCCAGGGTATGGCTACACCTTC.

This clone was observed a handful of times. CDR3 nucleotide sequence: TGTGCCAGCAGTTTGCGCCAGGCCTATGGCTACACCTTC. Protein product: CASSLRQAYGYTF. The chain is built from TRBV28 and TRBJ1-2; no clear D. V was pared by 3 bases and J by 4 bases, with 9 bases between. The CDR3 loop spans 13 amino acids. The V gene's germline CDR1 is MDHEN and CDR2 SYDVKM.

V and J are TRBV7-2 and TRBJ2-3, with TRBD1 matching over 10 bases. The junction had 3 bases not matched to a gene; V was cut back by 5 bases and J by 4 bases. CDR3 length: 14 amino acids. Germline V CDR1 and CDR2: SGHTA, FQGNSA. The CDR3 spells CASSQDRGADTQYF. Written as DNA, the CDR3 is TGTGCCAGCAGCCAGGACAGGGGGGCAGATACGCAGTATTTT.